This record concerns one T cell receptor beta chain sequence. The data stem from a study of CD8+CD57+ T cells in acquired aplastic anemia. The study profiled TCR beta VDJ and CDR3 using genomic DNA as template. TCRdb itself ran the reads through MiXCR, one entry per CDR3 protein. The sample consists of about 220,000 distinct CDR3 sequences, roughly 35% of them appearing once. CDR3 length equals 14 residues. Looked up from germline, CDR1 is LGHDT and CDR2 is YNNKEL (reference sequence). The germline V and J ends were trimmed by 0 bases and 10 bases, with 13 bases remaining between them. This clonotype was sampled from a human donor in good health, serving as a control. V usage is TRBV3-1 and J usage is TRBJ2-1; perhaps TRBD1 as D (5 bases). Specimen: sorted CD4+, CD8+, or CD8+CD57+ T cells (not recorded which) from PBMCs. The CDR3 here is CASSQDQGALEQFF. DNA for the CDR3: TGTGCCAGCAGCCAAGATCAAGGGGCACTCGAGCAGTTCTTC.